The next 18 T cell receptor beta chains were all read from a single sample in a study of CD8 T cells in Susac syndrome. RNA totalling roughly 0.45 to 1 ug underwent reverse transcription with random hexamers. TCRdb re-called the immunoSEQ multiplex PCR reads through MiXCR, storing one row per CDR3 protein. The sample shows about 130,000 distinct CDR3 sequences, around 94% of them seen only once. The specimen sequenced was CD8+ T cells from PBMCs. These receptors all stem from a human donor with Susac syndrome.

The V call is TRBV29-1, the J call TRBJ1-2, with 9 bases aligning to TRBD1. CDR3 length: 17 amino acids. Trimming removed 4 bases from V and 2 bases from J; junction bases left unmatched: 14. Germline loops: CDR1 SQVTM, CDR2 ANQGSEA. The CDR3 region is CSVVPLLQGAMNYGYTF. The CDR3 DNA follows: TGCAGCGTTGTGCCCCTATTACAGGGGGCGATGAACTATGGCTACACCTTC.

The chain recombines TRBV4-2 with TRBJ2-3; 12 nucleotides agree with TRBD2. CDR3 length equals 18 residues. The germline gives CDR1 LGHNA, CDR2 YNFKEQ. Trimming removed 0 bases from V and 1 base from J; junction bases left unmatched: 5. This CDR3 reads CASSQDWTSGTRTDTQYF. Written as DNA, the CDR3 is TGTGCCAGCAGCCAAGATTGGACTAGCGGGACTCGCACAGATACGCAGTATTTT.

The V and J genes are TRBV20-1 and TRBJ2-5, with D perhaps TRBD2 (5 bases). Trimming cost V 4 bases and J 4 bases, with 28 bases left between them. The CDR3 consists of 18 residues. Germline loops: CDR1 DFQATT, CDR2 SNEGSKA (reference sequence). This CDR3 reads CSATLGSDSVEMGETQYF. The CDR3 bases are TGCAGTGCTACCCTAGGGTCAGATAGCGTGGAGATGGGAGAGACCCAGTACTTC.

The chain is built from TRBV7-3 and TRBJ2-5; D is perhaps TRBD2 (6 bases). Trimming cost V 2 bases and J 5 bases, with 15 bases left between them. The CDR3 spans 15 residues. Germline V gene sequence: CDR1 SGHTA, CDR2 FQGTGA. The CDR3 loop reads CASSLSGTLLETQYF. CDR3 bases: TGTGCCAGCAGCTTATCCGGGACTCTTTTGGAGACCCAGTACTTC.

The chain employs TRBV29-1 and TRBJ2-1; D might be TRBD1 or TRBD2, each matching 6 bases. Germline V gene lookup returns CDR1 SQVTM and CDR2 ANQGSEA. Trimming pared 7 bases from V and 4 bases from J, leaving 17 bases between. The CDR3 has 14 amino acids. CDR3: CSGRGDGGYNEQFF. The CDR3 DNA reads TGCAGCGGTAGGGGGGATGGGGGGTACAATGAGCAGTTCTTC.

V gene TRBV20-1 combines with J gene TRBJ2-2; 8 bases map to TRBD1. V lost 1 base and J lost 2; bases outside the gene matches: 9. The CDR3 has 17 amino acids. Germline V gene sequence: CDR1 DFQATT, CDR2 SNEGSKA (reference sequence). As DNA, the CDR3 is TGCAGTGCTAGAGCATTCGAACAGGGGGGAAACACCGGGGAGCTGTTTTTT. It translates to CSARAFEQGGNTGELFF.

This sequence joins TRBV29-1 and TRBJ2-7; 8 bases fit TRBD1. The germline gives CDR1 SQVTM, CDR2 ANQGSEA. V lost 7 bases, J lost 2 bases, and 10 bases stayed unmatched. The CDR3 has 14 residues. The CDR3 coding sequence is TGCAGCGGCACAGGGACAGGTGTCCCCTACGAGCAGTACTTC. The encoded protein is CSGTGTGVPYEQYF.

This chain connects TRBV13 to TRBJ2-3; D is uncertain. The CDR3 spans 16 residues. Trimming removed 0 bases from V and 0 bases from J, with 10 bases in between. The germline CDR1 and CDR2 sequences are PRHDT and FYEKMQ (reference sequence). CDR3 region: CASSLGWPESTDTQYF. The CDR3 DNA reads TGTGCCAGCAGCTTAGGATGGCCCGAGAGCACAGATACGCAGTATTTT.

This sequence joins TRBV12-3 or TRBV12-4 and TRBJ1-1, with D unclear. Between the trimmed V and J ends, which lost 2 bases and 8 bases, there was a span of 6 bases. The CDR3 loop spans 11 amino acids. CDR3 amino acids: CASSLSGEAFF. CDR3 nucleotides: TGTGCCAGCAGTTTATCGGGAGAAGCTTTCTTT.

This chain links TRBV7-6 with TRBJ1-1, with 7 bases matching TRBD1. This CDR3 region has 15 residues. Germline trimming cut 1 base from V and 10 bases from J; bases unmatched to any gene: 12. Germline CDR1 is SGHVS and CDR2 is FNYEAQ. The CDR3 DNA reads TGTGCCAGCAGCTTAGATCGAGGTGTCACAGGGGCAGCTTTCTTT. It is translated as CASSLDRGVTGAAFF.

J is TRBJ2-3 and V is TRBV30; perhaps TRBD2 as D (6 bases). This CDR3 comprises 14 residues. Deletions cut 2 bases from V and 4 bases from J, with 13 bases between. CDR1 GTSNPN and CDR2 SVGIG come from the germline V gene (reference sequence). The DNA for the CDR3 is TGTGCCTGGAGTAGTCAACGGGAGTCAGATACGCAGTATTTT. Amino acid sequence: CAWSSQRESDTQYF.

The chain carries TRBV5-1 and TRBJ1-4; weak D call: TRBD1 (6 bases). CDR3 length: 9 amino acids. The V and J ends lost 4 bases and 16 bases respectively, with 8 bases between them. Germline V gene data show CDR1 as SGHRS and CDR2 as YFSETQ. The CDR3 reads CASSPGQFF. The CDR3 DNA is TGCGCCAGCAGCCCGGGACAGTTTTTT.

The chain couples TRBV7-9 to TRBJ1-1; maybe TRBD1 (5 bases). The CDR3 has 10 residues. Per the germline V gene, CDR1 is SEHNR and CDR2 is FQNEAQ (reference sequence). Deletions cut 11 bases from V and 6 bases from J, with 10 bases between. CDR3 residues: CAGPGPEAFF. For the CDR3, the DNA is TGTGCCGGACCGGGACCTGAAGCTTTCTTT.

The chain uses TRBV20-1 and TRBJ2-2; 16 bases agree with TRBD2. CDR1 is DFQATT, CDR2 SNEGSKA, per germline (reference sequence). The CDR3 runs 17 residues. V dropped 3 bases and J dropped 7; count of bases not matched to a gene: 8. CDR3 nucleotides: TGCAGTGCTAGTGCGGGACTAGCGGGGGGGACTGGCGGGGAGCTGTTTTTT. Its translation is CSASAGLAGGTGGELFF.

The CDR3 sequence: CASSPTGREGTDTQYF. CDR3 sequence (DNA): TGTGCCAGCAGCCCGACCGGGCGGGAGGGCACAGATACGCAGTATTTT. The V and J genes are TRBV4-2 and TRBJ2-3; 8 nucleotides agree with TRBD2. Trimming removed 4 bases from V and 1 base from J; junction bases left unmatched: 7. The germline V gene has CDR1 LGHNA and CDR2 YNFKEQ. CDR3 size: 16 residues.

The chain uses TRBV6-5 and TRBJ1-5; no definite D call. Germline assignment: CDR1 MNHEY and CDR2 SVGAGI. This CDR3 is built from 13 residues. Trimming shortened V by 5 bases and J by 6 bases, and 11 bases separated the two germline ends. The CDR3 loop reads CASSPSPGQPQHF. The CDR3 DNA reads as TGTGCCAGCAGTCCTAGTCCAGGTCAGCCCCAGCATTTT.

V and J are TRBV21-1 and TRBJ2-7; the D call TRBD2 from the table was never checked on the DNA. TRBV21-1 is termed a pseudogene. The CDR3 has 15 amino acids. CDR3 sequence: CASGPPGPSSYEQYF. CDR3 coding DNA: TGTGCCAGCGGGCCTCCGGGGCCCTCCTCCTACGAGCAGTACTTC.

The V and J genes are TRBV5-1 and TRBJ2-2; D is unresolved. This CDR3 spans 13 amino acids. Looked up from germline, CDR1 is SGHRS and CDR2 is YFSETQ. Trimming cost V 2 bases and J 6 bases, with 8 bases left between them. CDR3 sequence reads: CASSFAGSGELFF. CDR3 DNA: TGCGCCAGCAGCTTCGCAGGTTCCGGGGAGCTGTTTTTT.